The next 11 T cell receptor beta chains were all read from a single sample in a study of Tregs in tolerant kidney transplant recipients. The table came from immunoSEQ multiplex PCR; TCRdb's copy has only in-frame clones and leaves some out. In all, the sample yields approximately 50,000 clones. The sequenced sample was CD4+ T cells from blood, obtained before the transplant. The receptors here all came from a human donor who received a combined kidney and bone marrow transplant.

CDR3 loop: CASTLYNEQFF. The CDR3 DNA, read in part, is TGTGCCAGTACCCTATACAATGAG. V is TRBV19 and J is TRBJ2-1; D ambiguous. The CDR3 end lies 3 residues beyond the end of the read and is filled in from the germline J gene. This CDR3 comprises 11 residues. V was shortened by 7 bases and J by 4 bases, with 5 bases between the two germline ends. Germline lookup yields CDR1 LNHDA and CDR2 SQIVND (reference sequence).

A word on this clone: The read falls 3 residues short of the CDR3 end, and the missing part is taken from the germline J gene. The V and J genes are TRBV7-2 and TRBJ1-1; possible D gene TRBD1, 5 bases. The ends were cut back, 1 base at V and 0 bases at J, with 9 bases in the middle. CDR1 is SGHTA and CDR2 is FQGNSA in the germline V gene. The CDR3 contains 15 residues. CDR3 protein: CASSLVEGMNTEAFF. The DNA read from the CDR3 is TGTGCCAGCAGCTTAGTTGAGGGGATGAACACTGAA.

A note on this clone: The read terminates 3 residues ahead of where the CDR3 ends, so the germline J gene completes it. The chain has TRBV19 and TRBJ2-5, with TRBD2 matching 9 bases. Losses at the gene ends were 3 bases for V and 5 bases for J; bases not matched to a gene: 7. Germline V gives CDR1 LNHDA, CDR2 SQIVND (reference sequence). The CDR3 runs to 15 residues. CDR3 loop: CASSINGLAGETQYF. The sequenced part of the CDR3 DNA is TGTGCCAGTAGTATTAATGGGCTAGCGGGGGAGACC.

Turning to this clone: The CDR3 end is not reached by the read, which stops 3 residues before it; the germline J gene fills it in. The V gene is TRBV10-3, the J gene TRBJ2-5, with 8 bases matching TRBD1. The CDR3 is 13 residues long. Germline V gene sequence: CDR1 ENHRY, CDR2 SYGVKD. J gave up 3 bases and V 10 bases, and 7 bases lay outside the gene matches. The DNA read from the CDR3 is TGTGCCAACGCACAGGGACAGGAAGAGACC. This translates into CANAQGQEET. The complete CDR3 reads CANAQGQEETQYF.

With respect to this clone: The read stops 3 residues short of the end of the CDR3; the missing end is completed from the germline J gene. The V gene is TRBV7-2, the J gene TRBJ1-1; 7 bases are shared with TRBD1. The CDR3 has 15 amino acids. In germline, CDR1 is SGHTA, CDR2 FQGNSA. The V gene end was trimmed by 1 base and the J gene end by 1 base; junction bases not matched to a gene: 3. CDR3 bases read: TGTGCCAGCAGCTTAGTGGCAGGGGGGAACACTGAA. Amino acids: CASSLVAGGNTE. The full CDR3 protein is CASSLVAGGNTEAFF.

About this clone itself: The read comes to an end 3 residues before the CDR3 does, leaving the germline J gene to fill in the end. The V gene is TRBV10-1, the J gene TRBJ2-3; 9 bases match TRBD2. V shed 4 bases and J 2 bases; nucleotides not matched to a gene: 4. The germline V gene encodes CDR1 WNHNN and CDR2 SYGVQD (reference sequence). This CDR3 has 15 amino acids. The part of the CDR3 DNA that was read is TGCGCCAGCAGTGGAGCGGGGGGATTCACAGATACG. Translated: CASSGAGGFTDT. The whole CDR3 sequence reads CASSGAGGFTDTQYF.

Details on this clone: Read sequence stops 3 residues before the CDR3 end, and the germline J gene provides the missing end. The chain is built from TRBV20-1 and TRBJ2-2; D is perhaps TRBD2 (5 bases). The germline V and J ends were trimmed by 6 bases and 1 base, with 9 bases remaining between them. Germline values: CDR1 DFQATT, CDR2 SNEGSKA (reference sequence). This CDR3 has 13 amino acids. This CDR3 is CSAKSGNTGELFF. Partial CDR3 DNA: TGCAGTGCAAAGAGCGGGAACACCGGGGAG.

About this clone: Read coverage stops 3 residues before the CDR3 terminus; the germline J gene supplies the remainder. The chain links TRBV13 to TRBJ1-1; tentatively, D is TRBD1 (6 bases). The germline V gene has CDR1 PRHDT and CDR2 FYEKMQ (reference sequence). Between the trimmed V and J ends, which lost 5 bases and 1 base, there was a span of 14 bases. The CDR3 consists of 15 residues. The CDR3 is CASSPRRTENTEAFF. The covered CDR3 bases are TGTGCCAGCAGCCCCAGACGGACAGAGAACACTGAA.

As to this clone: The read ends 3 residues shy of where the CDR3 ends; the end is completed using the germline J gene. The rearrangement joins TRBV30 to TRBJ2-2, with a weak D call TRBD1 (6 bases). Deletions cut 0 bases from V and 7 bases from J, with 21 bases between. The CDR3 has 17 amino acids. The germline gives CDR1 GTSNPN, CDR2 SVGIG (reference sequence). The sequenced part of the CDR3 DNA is TGTGCCTGGAGTGTAGAGTCAGGGGCGCTGCTAAGCGGGGAG. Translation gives CAWSVESGALLSGE. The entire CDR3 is CAWSVESGALLSGELFF.

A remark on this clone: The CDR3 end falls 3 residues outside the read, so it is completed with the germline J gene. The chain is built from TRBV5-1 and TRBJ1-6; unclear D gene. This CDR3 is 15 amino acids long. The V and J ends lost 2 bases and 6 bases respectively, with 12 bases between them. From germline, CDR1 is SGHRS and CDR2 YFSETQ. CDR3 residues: CASSFTTPTNSPLHF. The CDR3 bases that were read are TGCGCCAGCAGCTTTACTACGCCGACTAATTCACCC. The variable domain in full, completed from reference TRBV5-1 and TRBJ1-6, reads KAGVTQTPRYLIKTRGQQVTLSCSPISGHRSVSWYQQTPGQGLQFLFEYFSETQRNKGNFPGRFSGRQFSNSRSEMNVSTLELGDSALYLCASSFTTPTNSPLHFGNGTRLTVT.

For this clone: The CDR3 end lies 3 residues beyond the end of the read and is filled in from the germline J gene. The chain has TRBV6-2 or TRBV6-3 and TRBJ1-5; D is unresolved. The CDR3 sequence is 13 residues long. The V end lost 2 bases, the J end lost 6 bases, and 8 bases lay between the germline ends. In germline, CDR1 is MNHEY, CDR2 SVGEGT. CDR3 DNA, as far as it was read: TGTGCCAGCAGTTACGACAACATTCAGCCC. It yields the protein CASSYDNIQP. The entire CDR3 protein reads CASSYDNIQPQHF.